The clone carrying this T cell receptor (beta chain) was counted at least ten times. The sample is drawn from a study of early T cells in non-severe SARS-CoV-2 infection. Study background: Chains were not paired, and sequencing was done on bulk RNA from unsorted whole blood.

The ends lost 5 bases at V and 4 bases at J; junction bases unmatched: 4. This CDR3 is built from 13 residues. The germline CDR1 and CDR2 sequences are MNHEY and SMNVEV (reference sequence). TCRdb passed the 5' RACE reads through MiXCR, listing each CDR3 protein once. Found here are about 80,000 distinct CDR3 sequences, 5% of them singletons; the top ten hold roughly 6.6%. The chain has TRBV27 and TRBJ1-2; 7 nucleotides line up with TRBD1. This receptor was identified in an adult who was a healthcare worker with PCR-confirmed SARS-CoV-2 infection or an uninfected control (not recorded which). The source was whole blood, collected at baseline. CDR3 nucleotide sequence: TGTGCCAGCAGTCTAAGGGACAGCTATGGCTACACCTTC. Protein product: CASSLRDSYGYTF.